This T cell receptor beta chain was captured by sequencing in a study of long-term antiretroviral therapy in people with HIV. Germline V gene data show CDR1 as DFQATT and CDR2 as SNEGSKA (reference sequence). With 3 bases removed from V and 2 bases from J, the gap between germline ends came to 4 bases. This CDR3 has 11 residues. They ran version v3.0 of the immunoSEQ assay at survey level. Produced via immunoSEQ multiplex PCR; TCRdb's table is partial and in-frame only. The sample shows roughly 20,000 clones, roughly 86% of them seen only once. Sequenced material: unsorted PBMCs, taken 0.5 years after starting antiretroviral therapy. The genes are TRBV20-1 and TRBJ2-5; D gene ambiguous. The TCR comes from a middle-aged man with HIV. CDR3 sequence reads: CSARPQETQYF. The DNA for the CDR3 is TGCAGTGCTAGGCCACAAGAGACCCAGTACTTC.